The source of this TCR beta chain is a study of blood T cells in healthy people across ages. Looking at the study overall: Capture via template switching afforded approximately one barcoded beta molecule per two T cells.

The donors, healthy Caucasians from Russia, were aged 6 to 90. Every donor provided 9.5 to 10 milliliters of peripheral blood. Next came a second PCR, run for about 6 to 12 cycles, which used a sample-barcoded 5' primer along with a J-beta primer mix. In TCRdb, the 5' RACE reads were re-called with MiXCR into one record per CDR3 protein. This sample has about 1.1 million distinct CDR3 sequences; less than 45% occur once, and the top ten carry roughly 14%. This clonotype was detected a few times. The sequencing sample was made of blood. This receptor was taken from a man younger than 30 in good health.

The CDR3 DNA sequence: TGTGCCAGCAGTCGGACAGGGTTCTCTGGGGCCAACGTCCTGACTTTC. Its protein is CASSRTGFSGANVLTF. The chain is built from TRBV6-7 and TRBJ2-6; TRBD1 matches 8 bases. TRBV6-7 is noted as an ORF with a role that remains uncertain. This CDR3 has 16 residues. With V trimmed by 5 bases and J by 0 bases, 3 bases remained unmatched.